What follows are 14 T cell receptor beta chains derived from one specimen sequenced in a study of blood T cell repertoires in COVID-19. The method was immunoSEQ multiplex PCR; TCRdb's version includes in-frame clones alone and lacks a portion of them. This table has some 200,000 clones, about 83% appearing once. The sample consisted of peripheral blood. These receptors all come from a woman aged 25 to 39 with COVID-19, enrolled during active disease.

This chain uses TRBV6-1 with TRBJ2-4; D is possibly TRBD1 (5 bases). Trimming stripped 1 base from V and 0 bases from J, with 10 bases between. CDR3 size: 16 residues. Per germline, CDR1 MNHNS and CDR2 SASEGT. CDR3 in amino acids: CASSEEDTGAKNIQYF. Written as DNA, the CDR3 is TGTGCCAGCAGTGAAGAGGACACGGGAGCCAAAAACATTCAGTACTTC.

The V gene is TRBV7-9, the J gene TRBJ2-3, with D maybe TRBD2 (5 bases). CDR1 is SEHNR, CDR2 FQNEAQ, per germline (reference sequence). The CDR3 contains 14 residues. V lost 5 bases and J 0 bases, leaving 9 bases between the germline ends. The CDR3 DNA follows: TGTGCCAGCAGCCCTGGACTTAGCACAGATACGCAGTATTTT. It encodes CASSPGLSTDTQYF.

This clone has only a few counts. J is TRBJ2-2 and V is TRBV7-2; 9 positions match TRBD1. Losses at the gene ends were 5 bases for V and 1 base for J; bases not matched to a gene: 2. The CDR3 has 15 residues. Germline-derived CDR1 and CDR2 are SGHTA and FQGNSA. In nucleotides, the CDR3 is TGTGCCAGCAGCGCGGGACAGGGGAACACCGGGGAGCTGTTTTTT. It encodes CASSAGQGNTGELFF. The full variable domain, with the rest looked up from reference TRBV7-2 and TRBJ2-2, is GAGVSQSPSNKVTEKGKDVELRCDPISGHTALYWYRQSLGQGLEFLIYFQGNSAPDKSGLPSDRFSAERTGGSVSTLTIQRTQQEDSAVYLCASSAGQGNTGELFFGEGSRLTVL.

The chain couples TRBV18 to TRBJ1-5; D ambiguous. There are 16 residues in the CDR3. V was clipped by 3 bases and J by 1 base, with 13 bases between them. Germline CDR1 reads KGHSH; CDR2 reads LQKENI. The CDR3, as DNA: TGTGCCAGCTCACCCTATTCGGGTGGGAGCAATCAGCCCCAGCATTTT. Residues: CASSPYSGGSNQPQHF.

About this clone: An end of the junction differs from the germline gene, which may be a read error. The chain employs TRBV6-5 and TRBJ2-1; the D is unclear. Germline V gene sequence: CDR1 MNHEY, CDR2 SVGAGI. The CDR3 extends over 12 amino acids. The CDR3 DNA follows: TGTGCCAGCAGGAGTACCCCCAATAAGCAGTTCTTC. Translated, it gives CASRSTPNKQFF.

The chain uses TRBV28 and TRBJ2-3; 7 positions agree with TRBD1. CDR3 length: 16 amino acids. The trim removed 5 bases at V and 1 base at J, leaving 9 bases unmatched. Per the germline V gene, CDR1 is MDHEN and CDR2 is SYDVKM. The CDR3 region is CASSRTGERGTDTQYF. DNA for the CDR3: TGTGCCAGCAGTAGAACAGGGGAGAGAGGCACAGATACGCAGTATTTT. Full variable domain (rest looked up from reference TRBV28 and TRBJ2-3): DVKVTQSSRYLVKRTGEKVFLECVQDMDHENMFWYRQDPGLGLRLIYFSYDVKMKEKGDIPEGYSVSREKKERFSLILESASTNQTSMYLCASSRTGERGTDTQYFGPGTRLTVL.

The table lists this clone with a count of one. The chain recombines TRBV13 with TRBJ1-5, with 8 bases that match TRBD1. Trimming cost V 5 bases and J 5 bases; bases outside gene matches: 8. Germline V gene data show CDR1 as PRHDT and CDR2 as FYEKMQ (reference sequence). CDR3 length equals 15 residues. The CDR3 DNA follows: TGTGCCAGCAGCCAGGGGACAGGAGCTTATCAGCCCCAGCATTTT. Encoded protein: CASSQGTGAYQPQHF.

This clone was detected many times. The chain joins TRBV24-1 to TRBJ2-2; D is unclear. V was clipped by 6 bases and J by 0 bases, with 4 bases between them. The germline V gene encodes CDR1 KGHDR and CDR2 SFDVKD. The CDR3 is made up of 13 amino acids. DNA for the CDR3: TGTGCCACCAGTAAGCCGAACACCGGGGAGCTGTTTTTT. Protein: CATSKPNTGELFF.

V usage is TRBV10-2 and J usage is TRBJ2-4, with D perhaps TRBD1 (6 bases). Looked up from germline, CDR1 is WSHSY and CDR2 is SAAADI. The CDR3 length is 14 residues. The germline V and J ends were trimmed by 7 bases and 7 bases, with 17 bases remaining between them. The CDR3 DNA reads TGCGCCAGCACCCCCCCAGGGGAGATGAACATTCAGTACTTC. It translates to CASTPPGEMNIQYF.

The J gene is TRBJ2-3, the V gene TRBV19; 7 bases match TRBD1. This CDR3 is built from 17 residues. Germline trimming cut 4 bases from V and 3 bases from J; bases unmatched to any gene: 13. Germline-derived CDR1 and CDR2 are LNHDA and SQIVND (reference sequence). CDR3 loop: CASSKWETQGVTDTQYF. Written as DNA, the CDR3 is TGTGCCAGTAGTAAATGGGAGACGCAGGGGGTTACAGATACGCAGTATTTT. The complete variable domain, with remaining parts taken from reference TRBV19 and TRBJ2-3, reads DGGITQSPKYLFRKEGQNVTLSCEQNLNHDAMYWYRQDPGQGLRLIYYSQIVNDFQKGDIAEGYSVSREKKESFPLTVTSAQKNPTAFYLCASSKWETQGVTDTQYFGPGTRLTVL.

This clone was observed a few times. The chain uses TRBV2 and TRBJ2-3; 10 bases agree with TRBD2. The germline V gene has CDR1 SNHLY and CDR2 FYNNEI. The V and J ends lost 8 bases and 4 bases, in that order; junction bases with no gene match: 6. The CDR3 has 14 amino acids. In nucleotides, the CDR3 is TGTGCCAGCCTCGGACTAGCGGCACCAGATACGCAGTATTTT. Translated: CASLGLAAPDTQYF.

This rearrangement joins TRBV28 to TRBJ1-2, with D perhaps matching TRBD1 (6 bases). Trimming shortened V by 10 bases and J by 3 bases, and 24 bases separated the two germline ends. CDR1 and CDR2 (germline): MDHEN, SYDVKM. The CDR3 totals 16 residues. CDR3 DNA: TGTGCCACTAAGTCGTCCCCCCCGGACAGTGACTATGGCTACACCTTC. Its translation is CATKSSPPDSDYGYTF.

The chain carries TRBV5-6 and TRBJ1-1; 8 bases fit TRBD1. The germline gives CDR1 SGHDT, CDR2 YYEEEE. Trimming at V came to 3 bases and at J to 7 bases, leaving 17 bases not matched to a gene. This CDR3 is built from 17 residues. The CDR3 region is CASSSRSLTDRAGEAFF. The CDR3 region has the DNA TGTGCCAGCAGCTCACGCTCCCTCACGGACAGGGCTGGTGAAGCTTTCTTT.

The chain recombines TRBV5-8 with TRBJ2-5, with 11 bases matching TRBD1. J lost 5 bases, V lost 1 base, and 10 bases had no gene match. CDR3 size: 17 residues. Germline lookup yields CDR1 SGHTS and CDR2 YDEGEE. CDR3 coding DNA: TGTGCCAGCAGCTTGATCTTCGGGACAGGGGGACTCGAGACCCAGTACTTC. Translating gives CASSLIFGTGGLETQYF.